The rows below give T cell receptor beta chains drawn from one sample of a study of shared clonotypes between healthy human individuals. The method was immunoSEQ multiplex PCR; TCRdb's version includes in-frame clones alone and lacks a portion of them. The data contain about 2.1 million clones, 80% to 95% of them singletons. The source material was naive CD8+ T cells from PBMCs. These receptors all stem from a man aged 18 to 35 in good health. Some clones in this sample may be carry-over from other donors' samples. Both conserved end residues are part of each CDR3. The D gene is left open where the match is weak. Only part of the rows carry a size: once, few, many, or a class if the clone is expanded.

-	TRBV29-1	TRBJ2-5	-	17	CSVEVMAAGGEGETQYF	TGCAGCGTTGAAGTGATGGCGGCAGGGGGGGAAGGGGAGACCCAGTACTTC
once	TRBV7-2	TRBJ2-2	-	14	CASSQTGSTGELFF	TGTGCCAGCAGCCAAACAGGGAGCACCGGGGAGCTGTTTTTT
once	TRBV30	TRBJ2-7	-	13	CAWRADLGYEQYF	TGTGCCTGGAGGGCGGACTTAGGCTACGAGCAGTACTTC
-	TRBV2	TRBJ2-7	-	13	CASKSGTYYEQYF	TGTGCCAGCAAATCCGGGACATACTACGAGCAGTACTTC
-	TRBV5-1	TRBJ2-3	-	19	CASSLADREIPSSTDTQYF	TGCGCCAGCAGCTTGGCCGATCGGGAGATCCCTTCTAGCACAGATACGCAGTATTTT
-	TRBV7-9	TRBJ2-7	-	15	CASSPRVQASYEQYF	TGTGCCAGCAGCCCCAGGGTTCAGGCCTCCTACGAGCAGTACTTC
-	TRBV4-3	TRBJ1-4	TRBD1	15	CASSPGRGTGEKLFF	TGCGCCAGCAGCCCAGGGAGGGGGACAGGGGAAAAACTGTTTTTT
-	TRBV27	TRBJ2-7	-	13	CASSLGGSYEQYF	TGTGCCAGCAGTTTGGGGGGTTCGTACGAGCAGTACTTC
-	TRBV25-1	TRBJ2-7	-	13	CASSDSGIYEQYF	TGTGCCAGCAGTGACTCAGGGATTTACGAGCAGTACTTC
few	TRBV7-9	TRBJ2-1	TRBD2	16	CASSPTSGSSYNEQFF	TGTGCCAGCAGCCCCACTAGCGGGAGCTCCTACAATGAGCAGTTCTTC
-	TRBV7-9	TRBJ1-6	-	18	CASSWIPITLSYNSPLHF	TGTGCCAGCAGCTGGATCCCCATTACACTCTCCTATAATTCACCCCTCCACTTT
-	TRBV5-1	TRBJ2-7	TRBD1	14	CASSFDRANYEQYF	TGCGCCAGCAGCTTCGACAGGGCGAACTACGAGCAGTACTTC
-	TRBV4-3	TRBJ2-1	TRBD2	16	CASSQDTSGWGNEQFF	TGCGCCAGCAGCCAGGACACTAGCGGGTGGGGGAATGAGCAGTTCTTC
-	TRBV29-1	TRBJ2-1	-	15	CSVEESLTAYNEQFF	TGCAGCGTTGAAGAATCACTGACGGCCTACAATGAGCAGTTCTTC
-	TRBV30	TRBJ2-1	TRBD2	13	CAWSSGGGNEQFF	TGTGCCTGGAGTTCGGGCGGGGGCAATGAGCAGTTCTTC
-	TRBV28	TRBJ2-1	-	12	CASSFEDNEQFF	TGTGCCAGCAGTTTTGAGGACAATGAGCAGTTCTTC
-	TRBV4-1	TRBJ2-2	TRBD2	16	CASSYSGPRGAGELFF	TGCGCCAGCAGCTACTCCGGGCCTCGGGGGGCCGGGGAGCTGTTTTTT
-	TRBV28	TRBJ2-7	-	14	CASRITDSLYEQYF	TGTGCCAGCAGAATTACCGACAGTCTCTACGAGCAGTACTTC
-	TRBV29-1	TRBJ2-7	-	11	CSVVDMGEQYF	TGCAGCGTTGTGGACATGGGGGAGCAGTACTTC
-	TRBV7-9	TRBJ2-7	-	14	CASSLGGLGDEQYF	TGTGCCAGCAGCTTAGGGGGGCTCGGCGACGAGCAGTACTTC
-	TRBV29-1	TRBJ2-1	TRBD2	15	CSVEWAGAEMREQFF	TGCAGCGTTGAATGGGCGGGAGCTGAAATGAGGGAGCAGTTCTTC
-	TRBV10-3	TRBJ1-5	-	18	CAISELRGGRFNNQPQHF	TGTGCCATCAGTGAGCTTAGGGGGGGGCGATTTAACAATCAGCCCCAGCATTTT
-	TRBV7-9	TRBJ2-7	TRBD2	17	CASSSHPPGLDVYEQYF	TGTGCCAGCAGCTCACACCCCCCGGGACTAGATGTCTACGAGCAGTACTTC
-	TRBV7-9	TRBJ2-7	-	17	CASSLPRTTVSSYEQYF	TGTGCCAGCAGCTTGCCCCGGACAACAGTTAGCTCCTACGAGCAGTACTTC
-	TRBV29-1	TRBJ2-7	-	15	CSVDNGVGTFYEQYF	TGCAGCGTTGACAATGGGGTAGGGACCTTCTACGAGCAGTACTTC
-	TRBV28	TRBJ2-5	-	13	CASSSLSGETQYF	TGTGCCAGCAGTTCCCTGTCGGGGGAGACCCAGTACTTC
-	TRBV7-3	TRBJ2-5	-	16	CASSLGVSPLQETQYF	TGTGCCAGCAGCTTAGGGGTATCCCCGCTCCAAGAGACCCAGTACTTC
-	TRBV29-1	TRBJ2-1	TRBD2	15	CSVFGLAGDYNEQFF	TGCAGCGTCTTCGGACTAGCGGGGGACTACAATGAGCAGTTCTTC